The 6 T cell receptor beta chains given below trace back to one sample, sequenced in a study of blood T cell repertoires in COVID-19. Libraries were prepared by immunoSEQ multiplex PCR; TCRdb keeps only in-frame clonotypes and omits some of them. The sample yields more than 65,000 clones, roughly four fifths seen once. The specimen sequenced was peripheral blood. The receptors derive from a woman of 80 years or more with acute or convalescent COVID-19.

This chain uses TRBV11-2 with TRBJ1-2, with 9 bases aligning to TRBD1. Germline assignment: CDR1 SGHAT and CDR2 FQNNGV. This CDR3 region has 15 residues. Losses at the gene ends were 0 bases for V and 8 bases for J; bases not matched to a gene: 7. CDR3 coding DNA: TGTGCCAGCAGCTTAGACTCCGGGACAGGGTACGGCTACACCTTC. This gives the protein CASSLDSGTGYGYTF.

The chain recombines TRBV27 with TRBJ1-2, with no clear D. Looked up from germline, CDR1 is MNHEY and CDR2 is SMNVEV (reference sequence). V was pared by 4 bases and J by 7 bases, with 16 bases between. The CDR3 sequence is 14 residues long. CDR3 amino acids: CASSSPGRSVGYTF. In nucleotides, the CDR3 is TGTGCCAGCAGTTCTCCGGGAAGGTCCGTTGGCTACACCTTC.

This clone has a handful of counts. The chain joins TRBV5-1 to TRBJ1-2; the D is unclear. The ends were cut back, 4 bases at V and 4 bases at J, with 11 bases in the middle. The V gene's germline CDR1 is SGHRS and CDR2 YFSETQ. The CDR3 is 13 amino acids. The CDR3 spells CASSEAGGYGYTF. CDR3 DNA: TGCGCCAGCAGCGAGGCCGGTGGCTATGGCTACACCTTC.

This sequence joins TRBV5-4 and TRBJ2-7; 8 bases map to TRBD1. Germline-derived CDR1 and CDR2 are SGHNT and YYREEE (reference sequence). The J segment lost 0 bases and the V segment lost 5 bases, leaving 7 bases of the junction unmatched. The CDR3 contains 15 residues. Here the CDR3 reads CASREGQASSYEQYF. The DNA of the CDR3 is TGTGCCAGCAGGGAGGGACAGGCGAGCTCCTACGAGCAGTACTTC.

This chain uses TRBV7-9 with TRBJ2-5, with D hard to call. This CDR3 spans 14 amino acids. With 5 bases removed from V and 5 bases from J, the gap between germline ends came to 15 bases. The germline V gene has CDR1 SEHNR and CDR2 FQNEAQ (reference sequence). The CDR3 here is CASSPHGWPETQYF. Here the CDR3 DNA reads TGTGCCAGCAGCCCCCACGGGTGGCCGGAGACCCAGTACTTC.

This clone came up a few times. The chain has TRBV27 and TRBJ2-3, with a possible D match to TRBD1 (5 bases). Germline V gives CDR1 MNHEY, CDR2 SMNVEV (reference sequence). The V end was cut by 6 bases, the J end by 6 bases, with 19 bases between. The length of the CDR3 is 15 residues. CDR3 DNA: TGTGCCAGCAGCTCCCGCAATCAGGGAACGGATACGCAGTATTTT. Translation: CASSSRNQGTDTQYF.